The sequence of this T cell receptor beta chain was determined in a study of shared clonotypes between healthy human individuals. Study-wide background: Aged between 18 and 49, the donors were two women and a few men. Study-wide results and caveats: Only blood samples were collected, and tissue repertoires likely differ. Non-shared clonotypes displayed generation probabilities falling below those of clonotypes present in all four donors.

The method was immunoSEQ multiplex PCR; TCRdb's version includes in-frame clones alone and lacks a portion of them. The table has under 200,000 clones, 90% to 95% seen once. The donors were all Caucasian adults (living in Nashville, Tennessee). Note on this clone: The antigen remains unidentified.

This sequence originates from a woman aged 25 to 39 in good health. Specimen: naive CD4+ T cells sorted from blood. Noted subset: CD45RA+ positively selected.

The CDR3 sequence is CASSLTRGEAFF. CDR3 nucleotides: TGTGCCAGCTCATTGACCCGCGGTGAAGCTTTCTTT. V gene TRBV18 combines with J gene TRBJ1-1; D unresolved. The CDR3 totals 12 residues. Germline V gene lookup returns CDR1 KGHSH and CDR2 LQKENI. The germline V and J ends were trimmed by 5 bases and 7 bases, with 11 bases remaining between them.